This TCR beta chain was observed in a study of glioma-infiltrating T cells. Trimming removed 6 bases from V and 3 bases from J, with 14 bases in between. There are 15 residues in the CDR3. Using RNA template, CDR3s of TCR alpha and beta were amplified with iRepertoire arm-PCR. Using its own MiXCR run on the multiplex PCR reads, TCRdb lists one record per CDR3 protein. There are some 190,000 distinct CDR3 sequences in the sample; over 30% occur only once, and just over 20% lies in the top ten. J is TRBJ2-2 and V is TRBV12-3 or TRBV12-4, with D possibly TRBD2 on 5 matching bases. The sample was glioma tissue, nonneoplastic brain tissue, or PBMCs (not recorded which). The receptor comes from a human donor with low-grade glioma or glioblastoma, undergoing nonglioma brain surgery, or in good health (not recorded which). DNA of the CDR3: TGTGCCAGCAGCCCCGGACTGGGAGACACCGGGGAGCTGTTTTTT. Protein sequence: CASSPGLGDTGELFF.